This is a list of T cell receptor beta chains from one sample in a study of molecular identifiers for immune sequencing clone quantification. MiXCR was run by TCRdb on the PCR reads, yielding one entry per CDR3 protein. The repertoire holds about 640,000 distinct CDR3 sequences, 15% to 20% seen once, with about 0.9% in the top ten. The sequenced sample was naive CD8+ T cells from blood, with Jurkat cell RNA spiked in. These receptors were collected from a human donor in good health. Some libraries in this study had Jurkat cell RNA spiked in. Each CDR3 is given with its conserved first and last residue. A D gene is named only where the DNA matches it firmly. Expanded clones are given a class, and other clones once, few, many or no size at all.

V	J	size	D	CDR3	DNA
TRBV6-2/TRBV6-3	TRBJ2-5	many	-	CASSYGTIQETQYF	TGTGCCAGCAGTTACGGTACGATACAAGAGACCCAGTACTTC
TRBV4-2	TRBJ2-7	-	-	CASSHDRQFSYEQYF	TGTGCCAGCAGCCACGACAGACAGTTCTCCTACGAGCAGTACTTC
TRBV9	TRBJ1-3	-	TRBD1	CASSAIDRGSSGNTIYF	TGTGCCAGCAGCGCGATTGACAGGGGGAGCTCTGGGAACACCATATATTTT
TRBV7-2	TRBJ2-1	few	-	CAGSLYLMTMELDNEQFF	TGTGCCGGCAGCTTATATCTAATGACTATGGAGTTAGACAATGAGCAGTTCTTC
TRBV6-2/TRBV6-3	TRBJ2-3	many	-	CASSYSALPSTDTQYF	TGTGCCAGCAGTTACTCGGCCCTCCCCAGCACAGATACGCAGTATTTT
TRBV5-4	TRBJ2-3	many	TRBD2	CASSGELLAGLGDTQYF	TGTGCCAGCAGCGGCGAACTCCTAGCGGGCCTCGGGGATACGCAGTATTTT
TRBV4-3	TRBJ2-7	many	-	CASSQDTSAGYEQYF	TGCGCCAGCAGCCAAGATACCTCGGCGGGCTACGAGCAGTACTTC
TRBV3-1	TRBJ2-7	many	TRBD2	CASSQETSGYYEQYF	TGTGCCAGCAGCCAAGAAACTAGCGGGTACTACGAGCAGTACTTC
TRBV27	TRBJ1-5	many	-	CASSSLPNSNQPQHF	TGTGCCAGCAGTTCATTACCCAATAGCAATCAGCCCCAGCATTTT
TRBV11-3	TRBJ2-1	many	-	CASSLRESSYNEQFF	TGTGCCAGCAGCTTACGCGAGAGCTCCTACAATGAGCAGTTCTTC
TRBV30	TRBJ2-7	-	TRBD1	CAWSVSPGQGIKTYEQYF	TGTGCCTGGAGTGTAAGCCCCGGACAGGGGATTAAAACCTACGAGCAGTACTTC
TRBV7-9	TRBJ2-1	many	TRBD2	CASSLVLAGFTYNEQFF	TGTGCCAGCAGCTTAGTGTTAGCGGGGTTCACCTACAATGAGCAGTTCTTC
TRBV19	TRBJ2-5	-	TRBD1	CASSIPGGQETQYF	TGTGCCAGTAGTATACCAGGGGGCCAAGAGACCCAGTACTTC
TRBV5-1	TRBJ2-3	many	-	CASSWAGRGGVVTDTQYF	TGCGCCAGCAGCTGGGCCGGTAGAGGCGGGGTGGTCACAGATACGCAGTATTTT
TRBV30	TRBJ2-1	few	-	CAWSVREEQFF	TGTGCCTGGAGTGTACGAGAGGAGCAGTTCTTC
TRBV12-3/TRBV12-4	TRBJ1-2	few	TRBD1	CASSLGQGVNVTF	TGTGCCAGCAGCCTGGGACAGGGGGTTAATGTCACCTTC
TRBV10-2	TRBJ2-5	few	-	CASSDAASGEETQYF	TGCGCCAGCAGTGACGCGGCGAGCGGAGAGGAGACCCAGTACTTC
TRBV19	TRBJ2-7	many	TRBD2	CATSPGLNYEQYF	TGTGCCACTAGCCCGGGACTAAACTACGAGCAGTACTTC
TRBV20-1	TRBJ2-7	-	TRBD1	CSARALGTGSEQYF	TGCAGTGCTAGGGCCCTAGGGACAGGGAGCGAGCAGTACTTC
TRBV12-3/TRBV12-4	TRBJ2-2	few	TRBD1	CASSSTGVGGELFF	TGTGCCAGCAGTTCGACAGGGGTCGGCGGGGAGCTGTTTTTT
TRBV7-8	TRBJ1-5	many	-	CASSLVRASNQPQHF	TGTGCCAGCAGCTTAGTCCGGGCTTCAAATCAGCCCCAGCATTTT
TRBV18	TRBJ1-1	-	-	CASSPDGIDVTEAFF	TGTGCCAGCTCACCCGACGGGATAGACGTCACTGAAGCTTTCTTT
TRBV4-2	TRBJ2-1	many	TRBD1	CASSPGQGSRNEQFF	TGTGCCAGCAGCCCGGGACAGGGTTCGAGGAATGAGCAGTTCTTC
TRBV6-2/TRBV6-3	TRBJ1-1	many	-	CASSYGPRFDSEAFF	TGTGCCAGCAGTTACGGGCCGCGCTTTGACTCTGAAGCTTTCTTT
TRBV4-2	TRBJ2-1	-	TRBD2	CASSQDASGRYNEQFF	TGTGCCAGCAGCCAAGATGCCAGCGGGAGGTATAATGAGCAGTTCTTC
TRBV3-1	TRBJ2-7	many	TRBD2	CASSQLSGRAGYEQYF	TGTGCCAGCAGCCAACTAAGCGGGAGGGCCGGATACGAGCAGTACTTC
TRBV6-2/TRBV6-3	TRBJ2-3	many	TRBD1	CASSNPPGQSRDTQYF	TGTGCCAGCAGTAACCCACCGGGACAGTCCAGAGATACGCAGTATTTT
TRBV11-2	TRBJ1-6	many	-	CASSLADSSYNSPLHF	TGTGCCAGCAGCTTAGCGGACAGCTCCTATAATTCACCCCTCCACTTT
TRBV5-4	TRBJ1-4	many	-	CASSIGSGIGEKLFF	TGTGCCAGCAGCATTGGCTCGGGAATTGGAGAAAAACTGTTTTTT
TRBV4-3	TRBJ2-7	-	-	CASSQEIGPRRQEQYF	TGCGCCAGCAGCCAAGAGATCGGGCCGAGGCGACAGGAGCAGTACTTC
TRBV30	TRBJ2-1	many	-	CAWAWNLGNEQFF	TGTGCCTGGGCCTGGAACCTGGGGAATGAGCAGTTCTTC
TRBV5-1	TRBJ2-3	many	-	CASSFSGQPSTDTQYF	TGCGCCAGCAGCTTTTCTGGACAGCCATCCACAGATACGCAGTATTTT
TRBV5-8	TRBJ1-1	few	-	CASHDRLNTEAFF	TGTGCCAGCCACGACAGGTTGAACACTGAAGCTTTCTTT
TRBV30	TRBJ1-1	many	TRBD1	CASTLTGRNTEAFF	TGTGCCTCTACTCTGACAGGGCGGAACACTGAAGCTTTCTTT
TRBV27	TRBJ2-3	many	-	CANDWRGSTDTQYF	TGTGCCAATGACTGGCGGGGAAGCACAGATACGCAGTATTTT
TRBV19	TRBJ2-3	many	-	CASRTGADTQYF	TGTGCCAGTAGGACTGGAGCAGATACGCAGTATTTT
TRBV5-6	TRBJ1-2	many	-	CASSRAWDGASYGYTF	TGTGCCAGCAGCAGAGCATGGGACGGGGCCTCCTATGGCTACACCTTC
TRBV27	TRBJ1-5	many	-	CASSLSGNSNQPQHF	TGTGCCAGCAGCTTGTCAGGGAATAGCAATCAGCCCCAGCATTTT
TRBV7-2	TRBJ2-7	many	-	CASSFGANTMREQYF	TGTGCCAGCAGCTTCGGGGCCAACACCATGCGCGAGCAGTACTTC
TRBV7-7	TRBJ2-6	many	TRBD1	CASSDGPRTGESSGANVLTF	TGTGCTAGCAGCGACGGCCCTCGGACAGGCGAGAGCTCTGGGGCCAACGTCCTGACTTTC
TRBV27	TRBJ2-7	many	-	CASSPWSAKSIYEQYF	TGTGCCAGCAGTCCCTGGTCCGCCAAGTCTATCTACGAGCAGTACTTC
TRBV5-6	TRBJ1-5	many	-	CASSYFNQPQHF	TGTGCCAGCAGCTACTTCAATCAGCCCCAGCATTTT
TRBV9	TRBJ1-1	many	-	CASSQPRGTEAFF	TGTGCCTCCTCCCAACCAAGAGGCACTGAAGCTTTCTTT
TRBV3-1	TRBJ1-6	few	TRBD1	CASSQAGTGSYNSPLHF	TGTGCCAGCAGCCAAGCCGGGACAGGCTCCTATAATTCACCCCTCCACTTT
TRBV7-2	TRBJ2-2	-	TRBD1	CASSEPGTAVARELFF	TGTGCCAGCAGCGAACCCGGGACAGCTGTCGCCAGGGAGCTGTTTTTT
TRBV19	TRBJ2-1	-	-	CVSSHGGSYNEQFF	TGTGTCAGTAGTCACGGGGGCTCCTACAATGAGCAGTTCTTT
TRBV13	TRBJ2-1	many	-	CASSPERYNEQFF	TGTGCCAGCAGCCCCGAGCGCTACAATGAGCAGTTCTTC
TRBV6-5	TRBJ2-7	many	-	CASSLGGWYEQYF	TGTGCCAGCAGTCTCGGGGGTTGGTACGAGCAGTACTTC
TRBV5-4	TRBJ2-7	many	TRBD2	CASSGGTSAYYEQYF	TGTGCCAGCAGCGGGGGGACTAGCGCCTACTACGAGCAGTACTTC
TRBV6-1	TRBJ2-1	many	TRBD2	CASRASGRTDEQFF	TGTGCCAGCAGAGCTAGCGGGAGGACGGATGAGCAGTTCTTC
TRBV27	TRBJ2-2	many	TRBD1	CASSEGATGELFF	TGTGCCAGCAGTGAGGGGGCTACCGGGGAGCTGTTTTTT
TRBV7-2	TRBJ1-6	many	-	CASSLLGSPLHF	TGTGCCAGCAGCTTACTGGGTTCACCCCTCCACTTT
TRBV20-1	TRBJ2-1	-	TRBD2	CSARDPGTSSYNEQFF	TGCAGTGCTAGAGATCCCGGGACTAGCTCCTACAATGAGCAGTTCTTC
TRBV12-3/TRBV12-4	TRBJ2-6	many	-	CASSMGQFVSGANVLTF	TGTGCCAGCAGTATGGGCCAATTTGTCTCTGGGGCCAACGTCCTGACTTTC
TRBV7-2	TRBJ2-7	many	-	CASSAKGRSYEQYF	TGTGCCAGCAGCGCCAAGGGCAGGTCCTACGAGCAGTACTTC
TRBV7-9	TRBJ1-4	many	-	CASKGLYEKLFF	TGTGCCAGCAAGGGTTTGTATGAAAAACTGTTTTTT
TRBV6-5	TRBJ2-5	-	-	CASSYETGGESQYF	TGTGCCAGCAGTTACGAAACAGGAGGGGAGTCCCAGTACTTC